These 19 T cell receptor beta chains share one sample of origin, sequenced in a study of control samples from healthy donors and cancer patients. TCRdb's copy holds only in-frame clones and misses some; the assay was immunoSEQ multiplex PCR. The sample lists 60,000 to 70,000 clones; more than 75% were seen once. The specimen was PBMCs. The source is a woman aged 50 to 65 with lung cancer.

Written as DNA, the CDR3 is TGTGCCATCAGTGAGCAGGGGGGGAATCAGCCCCAGCATTTT. This sequence encodes CAISEQGGNQPQHF. The chain uses TRBV10-3 and TRBJ1-5, with 7 bases lining up with TRBD1. Germline lookup yields CDR1 ENHRY and CDR2 SYGVKD. There are 14 residues in the CDR3. The V and J ends lost 2 bases and 4 bases, in that order; junction bases with no gene match: 2.

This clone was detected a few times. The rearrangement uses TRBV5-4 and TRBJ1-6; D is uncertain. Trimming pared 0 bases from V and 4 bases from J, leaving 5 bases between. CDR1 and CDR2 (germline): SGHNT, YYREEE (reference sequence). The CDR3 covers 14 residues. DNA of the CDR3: TGTGCCAGCAGCTTGGAGGCTTATAATTCACCCCTCCACTTT. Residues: CASSLEAYNSPLHF.

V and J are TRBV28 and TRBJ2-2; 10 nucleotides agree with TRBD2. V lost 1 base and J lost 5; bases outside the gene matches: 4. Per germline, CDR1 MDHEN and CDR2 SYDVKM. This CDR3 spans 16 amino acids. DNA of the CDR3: TGTGCCAGCAGTTTATATGCTAGCGGGGGAACCGGGGAGCTGTTTTTT. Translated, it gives CASSLYASGGTGELFF.

CDR3 residues: CASSPIAGTDTQYF. The CDR3, as DNA: TGTGCCAGCAGTCCCATAGCAGGCACAGATACGCAGTATTTT. The chain links TRBV27 to TRBJ2-3; the D is unclear. Trimming cost V 5 bases and J 1 base, with 10 bases left between them. From germline, CDR1 is MNHEY and CDR2 SMNVEV (reference sequence). CDR3 size: 14 residues.

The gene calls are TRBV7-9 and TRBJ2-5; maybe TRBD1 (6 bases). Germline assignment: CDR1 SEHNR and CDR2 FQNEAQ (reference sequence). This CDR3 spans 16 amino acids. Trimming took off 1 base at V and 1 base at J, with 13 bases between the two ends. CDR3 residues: CASSLDGTPFQETQYF. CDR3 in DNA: TGTGCCAGCAGCTTAGACGGGACACCCTTCCAAGAGACCCAGTACTTC.

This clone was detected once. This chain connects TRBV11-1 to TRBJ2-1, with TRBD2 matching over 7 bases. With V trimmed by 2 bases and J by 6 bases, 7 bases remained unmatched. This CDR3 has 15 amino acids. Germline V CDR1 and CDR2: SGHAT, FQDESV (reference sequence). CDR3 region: CASSLRGGLVNEQFF. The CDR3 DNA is TGTGCCAGCAGCTTAAGAGGTGGACTAGTCAATGAGCAGTTCTTC.

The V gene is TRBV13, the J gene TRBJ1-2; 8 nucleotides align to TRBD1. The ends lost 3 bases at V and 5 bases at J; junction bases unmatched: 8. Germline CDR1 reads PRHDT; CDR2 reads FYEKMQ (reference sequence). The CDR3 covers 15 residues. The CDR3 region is CASSFHEGTGYGYTF. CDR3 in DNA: TGTGCCAGCAGCTTCCATGAGGGGACAGGATATGGCTACACCTTC.

CDR3 sequence reads: CASRDRVYLNTEAFF. The CDR3 DNA sequence: TGTGCCAGTAGGGACAGGGTCTACCTGAACACTGAAGCTTTCTTT. The chain uses TRBV5-8 and TRBJ1-1, with TRBD1 matching over 9 bases. This CDR3 has 15 residues. Looked up from germline, CDR1 is SGHTS and CDR2 is YDEGEE. V shed 8 bases and J 0 bases; nucleotides not matched to a gene: 8.

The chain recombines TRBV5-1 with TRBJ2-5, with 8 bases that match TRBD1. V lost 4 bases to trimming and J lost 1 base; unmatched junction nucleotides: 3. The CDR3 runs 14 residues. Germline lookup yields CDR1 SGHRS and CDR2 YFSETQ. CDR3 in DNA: TGCGCCAGCAGCCGAGACAGGGGCCAAGAGACCCAGTACTTC. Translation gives CASSRDRGQETQYF.

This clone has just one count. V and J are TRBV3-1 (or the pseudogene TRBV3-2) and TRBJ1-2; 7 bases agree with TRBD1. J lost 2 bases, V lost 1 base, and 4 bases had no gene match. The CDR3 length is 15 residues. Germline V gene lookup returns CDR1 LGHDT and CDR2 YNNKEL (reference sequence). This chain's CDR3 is CASSQARGTNYGYTF. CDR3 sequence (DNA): TGTGCCAGCAGCCAAGCCAGGGGGACCAACTATGGCTACACCTTC.

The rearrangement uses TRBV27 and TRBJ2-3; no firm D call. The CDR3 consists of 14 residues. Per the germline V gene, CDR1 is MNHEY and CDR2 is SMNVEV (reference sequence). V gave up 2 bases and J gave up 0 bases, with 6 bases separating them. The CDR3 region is CASSLLGSTDTQYF. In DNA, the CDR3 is TGTGCCAGCAGTTTACTAGGAAGCACAGATACGCAGTATTTT.

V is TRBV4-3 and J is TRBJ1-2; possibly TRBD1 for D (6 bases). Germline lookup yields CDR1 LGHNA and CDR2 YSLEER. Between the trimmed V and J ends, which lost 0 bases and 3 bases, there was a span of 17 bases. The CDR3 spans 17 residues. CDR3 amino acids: CASSQDYTYKGDYGYTF. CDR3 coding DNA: TGCGCCAGCAGCCAAGACTACACGTATAAGGGGGACTATGGCTACACCTTC.

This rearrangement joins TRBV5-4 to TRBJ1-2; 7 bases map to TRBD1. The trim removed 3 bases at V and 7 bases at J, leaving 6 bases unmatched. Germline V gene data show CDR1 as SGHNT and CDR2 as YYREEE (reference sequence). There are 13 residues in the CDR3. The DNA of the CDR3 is TGTGCCAGCAGCTCGGAAACAGGGGTTGGCTACACCTTC. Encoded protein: CASSSETGVGYTF.

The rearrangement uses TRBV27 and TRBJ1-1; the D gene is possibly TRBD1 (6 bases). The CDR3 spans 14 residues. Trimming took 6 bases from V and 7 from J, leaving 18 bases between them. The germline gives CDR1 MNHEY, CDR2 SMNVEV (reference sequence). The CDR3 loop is CASRILRGAVEAFF. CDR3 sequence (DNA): TGTGCCAGCAGAATTCTGCGGGGGGCGGTTGAAGCTTTCTTT.

DNA for the CDR3: TGTGCCAGCAGCACAGGGGTCGGGGACACCATATATTTT. Translation gives CASSTGVGDTIYF. The chain uses TRBV9 and TRBJ1-3; TRBD1 matches 7 bases. CDR3 length: 13 amino acids. With 4 bases clipped from V and 8 bases from J, the junction kept 6 bases outside the gene matches. In germline, CDR1 is SGDLS, CDR2 YYNGEE.

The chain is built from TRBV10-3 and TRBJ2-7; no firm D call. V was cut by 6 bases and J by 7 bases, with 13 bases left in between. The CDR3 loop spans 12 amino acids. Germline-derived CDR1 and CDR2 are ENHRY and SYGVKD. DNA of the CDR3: TGTGCCATCAGCAGAGGTGGGGAAGAGCAGTACTTC. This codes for CAISRGGEEQYF.

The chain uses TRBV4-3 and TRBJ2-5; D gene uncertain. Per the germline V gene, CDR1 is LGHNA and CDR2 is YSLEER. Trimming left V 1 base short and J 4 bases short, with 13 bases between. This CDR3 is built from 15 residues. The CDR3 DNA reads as TGCGCCAGCAGCCAAGTCGGCGGCGGCGGAGAGACCCAGTACTTC. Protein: CASSQVGGGGETQYF.

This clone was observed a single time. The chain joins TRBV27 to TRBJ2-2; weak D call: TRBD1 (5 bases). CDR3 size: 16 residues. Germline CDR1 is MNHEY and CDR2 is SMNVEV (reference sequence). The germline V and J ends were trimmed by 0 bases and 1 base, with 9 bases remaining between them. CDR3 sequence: CASSLSGRENTGELFF. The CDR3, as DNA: TGTGCCAGCAGTTTATCGGGCAGGGAGAACACCGGGGAGCTGTTTTTT.

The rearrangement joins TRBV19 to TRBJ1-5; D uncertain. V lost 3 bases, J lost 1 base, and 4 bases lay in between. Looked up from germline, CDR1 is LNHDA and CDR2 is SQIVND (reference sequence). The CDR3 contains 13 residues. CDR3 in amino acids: CASSIQSNQPQHF. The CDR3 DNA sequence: TGTGCCAGTAGTATCCAAAGCAATCAGCCCCAGCATTTT. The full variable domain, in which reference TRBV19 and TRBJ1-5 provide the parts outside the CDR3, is DGGITQSPKYLFRKEGQNVTLSCEQNLNHDAMYWYRQDPGQGLRLIYYSQIVNDFQKGDIAEGYSVSREKKESFPLTVTSAQKNPTAFYLCASSIQSNQPQHFGDGTRLSIL.